The 10 T cell receptor beta chains below come from one sample, sequenced in a study of control samples from healthy donors and cancer patients. Libraries were prepared by immunoSEQ multiplex PCR; TCRdb keeps only in-frame clonotypes and omits some of them. The profile covers 100,000 to 150,000 clones, with around 93% appearing a single time and roughly 9.4% taken by the ten largest. The sample taken for sequencing was blood. The receptors derive from a man aged 18 to 35 in good health.

The chain carries TRBV6-6 and TRBJ1-5; D is unclear. V was clipped by 2 bases and J by 9 bases, with 11 bases between them. Germline V gene sequence: CDR1 MNHNY, CDR2 SVGAGI (reference sequence). CDR3 length: 13 residues. For the CDR3, the DNA is TGTGCCAGCAGTTACCCCGAGGAGGGGCCCCAGCATTTT. It encodes CASSYPEEGPQHF.

This chain connects TRBV18 to TRBJ1-2; tentative D call: TRBD1 (5 bases). The CDR3 has 16 residues. V lost 6 bases and J lost 4, with 21 bases in between. Germline CDR1 reads KGHSH; CDR2 reads LQKENI. The CDR3 region is CASSPTGTGTFYGYTF. The CDR3 DNA follows: TGTGCCAGCTCGCCGACCGGGACGGGAACCTTCTATGGCTACACCTTC.

This chain joins TRBV12-3 or TRBV12-4 and TRBJ1-5, with D maybe TRBD1 (5 bases). The V end was cut by 3 bases, the J end by 5 bases, with 8 bases between. The CDR3 loop spans 13 amino acids. CDR3 amino acids: CASSLGVHQPQHF. The DNA of the CDR3 is TGTGCCAGCAGTTTGGGGGTTCATCAGCCCCAGCATTTT.

This clone was seen a handful of times. The V and J genes are TRBV6-5 and TRBJ1-3, with 9 bases fitting TRBD1. V shed 5 bases and J 2 bases; nucleotides not matched to a gene: 4. Germline V lookup: CDR1 MNHEY, CDR2 SVGAGI. This CDR3 contains 15 residues. DNA for the CDR3: TGTGCCAGCAGTCAAACAGGGGGCGCTGGAAACACCATATATTTT. It translates to CASSQTGGAGNTIYF.

The gene calls are TRBV12-5 and TRBJ1-6; 9 bases map to TRBD1. The length of the CDR3 is 16 residues. V was clipped by 6 bases and J by 12 bases; unmatched bases: 15. Germline lookup yields CDR1 LGHNT and CDR2 FRNRAP. The CDR3, as DNA: TGTGCTAGTGGAGAAATGCAAGGACAGGGGCACGGACCCCTCCACTTT. Protein product: CASGEMQGQGHGPLHF.

V gene TRBV4-1 combines with J gene TRBJ1-2; TRBD1 matches at 7 bases. CDR1 is MGHRA, CDR2 YSYEKL, per germline. The CDR3 has 15 residues. The J segment lost 2 bases and the V segment lost 3 bases, leaving 6 bases of the junction unmatched. The CDR3 loop reads CASSQEDRPNYGYTF. The CDR3 DNA follows: TGCGCCAGCAGCCAGGAGGACAGGCCCAACTATGGCTACACCTTC.

Here the CDR3 reads CASSQGTGGMNTEAFF. The CDR3, as DNA: TGTGCCAGCAGCCAAGGGACAGGGGGCATGAACACTGAAGCTTTCTTT. The chain is built from TRBV3-1 (or the pseudogene TRBV3-2) and TRBJ1-1; 11 nucleotides line up with TRBD1. Trimming took 1 base from V and 0 from J; bases not matched to a gene: 1. CDR1 and CDR2 (germline): LGHDT, YNNKEL (reference sequence). The CDR3 sequence is 16 residues long.

The chain combines TRBV6-1 with TRBJ1-1; D is perhaps TRBD1 (5 bases). Trimming pared 3 bases from V and 4 bases from J, leaving 9 bases between. Looked up from germline, CDR1 is MNHNS and CDR2 is SASEGT. The CDR3 is 13 residues long. In DNA, the CDR3 is TGTGCCAGCAGTGAGGGAGGGACCACTGAAGCTTTCTTT. Translated: CASSEGGTTEAFF.

The chain couples TRBV19 to TRBJ2-2, with D possibly TRBD2 on 6 matching bases. The ends were cut back, 4 bases at V and 5 bases at J, with 14 bases in the middle. The germline V gene encodes CDR1 LNHDA and CDR2 SQIVND (reference sequence). This CDR3 spans 15 amino acids. The CDR3 bases are TGTGCCAGTAGTAAAGACGGAGGGTGGACCGGGGAGCTGTTTTTT. This sequence encodes CASSKDGGWTGELFF.

The chain has TRBV7-9 and TRBJ2-3, with no clear D. This CDR3 spans 15 amino acids. The germline V and J ends were trimmed by 5 bases and 5 bases, with 17 bases remaining between them. The V gene's germline CDR1 is SEHNR and CDR2 FQNEAQ (reference sequence). The CDR3 here is CASSPPGSPGDTQYF. CDR3 sequence (DNA): TGTGCCAGCAGCCCCCCCGGGTCCCCGGGAGATACGCAGTATTTT.